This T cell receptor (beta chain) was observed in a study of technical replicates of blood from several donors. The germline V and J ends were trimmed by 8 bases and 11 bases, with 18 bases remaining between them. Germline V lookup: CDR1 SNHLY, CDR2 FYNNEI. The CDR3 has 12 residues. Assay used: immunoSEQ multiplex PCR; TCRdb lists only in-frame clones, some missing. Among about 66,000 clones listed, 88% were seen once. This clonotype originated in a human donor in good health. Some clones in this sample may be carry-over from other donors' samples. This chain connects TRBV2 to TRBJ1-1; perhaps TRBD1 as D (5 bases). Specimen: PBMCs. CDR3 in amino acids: CASYAGGPWAFF. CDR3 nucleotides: TGTGCCAGCTACGCGGGGGGTCCCTGGGCTTTCTTT. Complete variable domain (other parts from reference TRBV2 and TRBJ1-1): EPEVTQTPSHQVTQMGQEVILRCVPISNHLYFYWYRQILGQKVEFLVSFYNNEISEKSEIFDDQFSVERPDGSNFTLKIRSTKLEDSAMYFCASYAGGPWAFFGQGTRLTVV.